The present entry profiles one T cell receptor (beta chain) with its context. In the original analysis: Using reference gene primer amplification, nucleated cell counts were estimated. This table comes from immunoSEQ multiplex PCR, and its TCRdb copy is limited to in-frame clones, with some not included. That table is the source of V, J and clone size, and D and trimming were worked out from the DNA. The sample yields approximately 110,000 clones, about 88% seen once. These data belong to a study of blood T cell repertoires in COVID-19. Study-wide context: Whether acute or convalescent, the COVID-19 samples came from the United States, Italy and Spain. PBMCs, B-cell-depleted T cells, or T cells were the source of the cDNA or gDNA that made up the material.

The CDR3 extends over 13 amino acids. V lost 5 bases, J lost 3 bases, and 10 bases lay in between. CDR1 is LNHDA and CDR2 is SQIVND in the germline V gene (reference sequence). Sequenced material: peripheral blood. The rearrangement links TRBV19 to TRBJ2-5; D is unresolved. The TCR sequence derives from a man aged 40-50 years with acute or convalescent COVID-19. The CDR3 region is CASSLNSKETQYF. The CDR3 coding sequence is TGTGCCAGTAGTCTTAACAGCAAAGAGACCCAGTACTTC.